The TCR beta chain described here comes from a study of human CD8 memory T cell subsets. UMI-labeled 5' RACE was used to make TCR beta libraries. Reanalyzing the 5' RACE reads, TCRdb keeps one entry per CDR3 protein, without DNA. This listing includes about 12,000 distinct CDR3 sequences. Study findings and constraints: Estimation by Chao1 suggested that stem-like memory T cells had more diversity than did precursor exhausted T cells.

As to this clonotype: Its antigen is unknown.

The CDR3 length is 15 residues. In germline, CDR1 is SGHTA, CDR2 FQGTGA. Buffy coats donated by healthy individuals were the origin of the PBMC. Negative magnetic separation enriched total CD8+ T cells. In each subset, RNA was taken from duplicate vials, each of under 180,000 sorted CD8+ T cells. The receptor was derived from a human donor in good health. The material sequenced was CD8+ T cells from PBMCs. This chain links TRBV7-3 with TRBJ2-3; the D call from TCRdb, TRBD2, cannot be confirmed without DNA. This CDR3 is CASSLEGRGLDTQYF.